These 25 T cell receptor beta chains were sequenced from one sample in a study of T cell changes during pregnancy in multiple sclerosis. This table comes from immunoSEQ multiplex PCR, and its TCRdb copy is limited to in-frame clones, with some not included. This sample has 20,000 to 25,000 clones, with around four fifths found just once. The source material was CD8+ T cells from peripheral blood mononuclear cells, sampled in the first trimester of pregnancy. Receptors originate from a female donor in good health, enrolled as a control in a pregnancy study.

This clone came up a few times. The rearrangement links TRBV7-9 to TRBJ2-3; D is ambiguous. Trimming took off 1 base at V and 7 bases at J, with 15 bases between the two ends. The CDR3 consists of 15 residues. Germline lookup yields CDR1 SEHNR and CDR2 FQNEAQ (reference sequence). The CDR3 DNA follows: TGTGCCAGCAGCTTAGACAACCCCGGGTTGTATACGCAGTATTTT. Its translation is CASSLDNPGLYTQYF.

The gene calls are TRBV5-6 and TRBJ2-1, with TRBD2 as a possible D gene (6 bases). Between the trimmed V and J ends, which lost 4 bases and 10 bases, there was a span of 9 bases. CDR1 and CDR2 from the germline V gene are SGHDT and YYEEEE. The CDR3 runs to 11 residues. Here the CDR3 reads CASSLGLEQFF. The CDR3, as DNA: TGTGCCAGCAGCCTCGGACTAGAGCAGTTCTTC.

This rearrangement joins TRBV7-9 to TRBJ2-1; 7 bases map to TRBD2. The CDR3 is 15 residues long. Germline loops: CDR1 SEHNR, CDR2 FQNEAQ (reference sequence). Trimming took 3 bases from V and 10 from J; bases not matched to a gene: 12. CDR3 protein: CASSFDLGLGGEQFF. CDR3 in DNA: TGTGCCAGCAGCTTTGATTTGGGGCTCGGGGGGGAGCAGTTCTTC. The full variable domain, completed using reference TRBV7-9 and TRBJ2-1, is DTGVSQNPRHKITKRGQNVTFRCDPISEHNRLYWYRQTLGQGPEFLTYFQNEAQLEKSRLLSDRFSAERPKGSFSTLEIQRTEQGDSAMYLCASSFDLGLGGEQFFGPGTRLTVL.

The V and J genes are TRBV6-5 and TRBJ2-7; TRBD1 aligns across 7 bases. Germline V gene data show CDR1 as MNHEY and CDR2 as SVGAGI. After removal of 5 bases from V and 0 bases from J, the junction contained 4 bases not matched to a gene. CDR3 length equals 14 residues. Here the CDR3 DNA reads TGTGCCAGCAGTGAGGGGGACAGCTCCTACGAGCAGTACTTC. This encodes CASSEGDSSYEQYF.

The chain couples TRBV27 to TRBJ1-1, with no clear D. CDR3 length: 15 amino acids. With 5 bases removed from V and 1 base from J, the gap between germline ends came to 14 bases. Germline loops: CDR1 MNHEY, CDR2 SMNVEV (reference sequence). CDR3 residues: CASSPRRAGNTEAFF. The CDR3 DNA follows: TGTGCCAGCAGTCCACGGAGGGCGGGGAACACTGAAGCTTTCTTT.

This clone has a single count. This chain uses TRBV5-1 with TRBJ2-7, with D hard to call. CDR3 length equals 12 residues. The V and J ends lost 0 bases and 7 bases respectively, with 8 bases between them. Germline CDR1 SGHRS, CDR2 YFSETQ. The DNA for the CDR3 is TGCGCCAGCAGCTTGGTATTGAGTGAGCAGTACTTC. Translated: CASSLVLSEQYF.

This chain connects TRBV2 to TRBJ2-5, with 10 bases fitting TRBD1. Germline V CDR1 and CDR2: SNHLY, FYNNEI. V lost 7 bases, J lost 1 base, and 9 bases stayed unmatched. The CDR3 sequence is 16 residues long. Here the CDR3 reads CASTKGTGVGQETQYF. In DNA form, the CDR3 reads TGTGCCAGCACCAAGGGGACAGGGGTCGGCCAAGAGACCCAGTACTTC.

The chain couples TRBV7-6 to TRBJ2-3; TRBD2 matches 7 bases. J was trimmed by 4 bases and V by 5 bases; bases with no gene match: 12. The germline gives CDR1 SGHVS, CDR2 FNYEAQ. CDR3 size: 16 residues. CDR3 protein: CASSPRDYGRPDTQYF. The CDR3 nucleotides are TGTGCCAGCAGCCCCCGGGACTATGGGAGGCCAGATACGCAGTATTTT.

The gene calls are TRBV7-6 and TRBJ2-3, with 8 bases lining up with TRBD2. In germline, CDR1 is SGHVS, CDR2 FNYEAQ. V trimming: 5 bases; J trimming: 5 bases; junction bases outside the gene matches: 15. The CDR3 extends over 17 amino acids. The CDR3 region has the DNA TGTGCCAGCAGCCTCGGCCGGTTGGGACTAGGCATAGATACGCAGTATTTT. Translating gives CASSLGRLGLGIDTQYF. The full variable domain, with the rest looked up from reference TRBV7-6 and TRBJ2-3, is GAGVSQSPRYKVTKRGQDVALRCDPISGHVSLYWYRQALGQGPEFLTYFNYEAQQDKSGLPNDRFSAERPEGSISTLTIQRTEQRDSAMYRCASSLGRLGLGIDTQYFGPGTRLTVL.

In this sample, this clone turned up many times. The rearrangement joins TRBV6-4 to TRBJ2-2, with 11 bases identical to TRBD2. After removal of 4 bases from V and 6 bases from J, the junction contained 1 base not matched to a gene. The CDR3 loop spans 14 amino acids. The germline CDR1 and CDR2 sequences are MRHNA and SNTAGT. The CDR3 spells CASSASGGSGELFF. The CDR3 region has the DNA TGTGCCAGCAGTGCTAGCGGGGGGTCCGGGGAGCTGTTTTTT.

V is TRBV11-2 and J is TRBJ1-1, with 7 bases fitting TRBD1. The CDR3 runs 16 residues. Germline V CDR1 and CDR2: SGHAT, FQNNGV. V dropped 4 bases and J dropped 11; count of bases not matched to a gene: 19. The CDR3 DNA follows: TGTGCCAGCAGCTCAACTTCCGGGACAGCCACCGGAGGGGCTTTCTTT. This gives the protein CASSSTSGTATGGAFF.

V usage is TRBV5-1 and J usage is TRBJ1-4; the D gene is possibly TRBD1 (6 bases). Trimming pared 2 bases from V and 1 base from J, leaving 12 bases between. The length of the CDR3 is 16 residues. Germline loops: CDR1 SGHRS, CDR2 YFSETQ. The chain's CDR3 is CASSFGTRGTNEKLFF. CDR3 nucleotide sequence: TGCGCCAGCAGCTTTGGTACCAGGGGAACTAATGAAAAACTGTTTTTT.

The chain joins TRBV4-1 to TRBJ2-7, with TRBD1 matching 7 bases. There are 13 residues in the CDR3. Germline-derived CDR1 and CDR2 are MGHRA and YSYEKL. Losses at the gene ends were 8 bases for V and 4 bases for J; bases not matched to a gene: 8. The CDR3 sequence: CASRGQDRYEQYF. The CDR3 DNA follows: TGCGCCAGCCGCGGACAGGACCGGTACGAGCAGTACTTC.

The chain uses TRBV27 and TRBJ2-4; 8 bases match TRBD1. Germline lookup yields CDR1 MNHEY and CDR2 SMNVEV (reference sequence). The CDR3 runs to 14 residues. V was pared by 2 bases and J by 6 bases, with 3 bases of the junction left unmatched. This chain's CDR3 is CASSLDRGGNIQYF. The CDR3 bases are TGTGCCAGCAGTTTAGACAGGGGTGGAAACATTCAGTACTTC.

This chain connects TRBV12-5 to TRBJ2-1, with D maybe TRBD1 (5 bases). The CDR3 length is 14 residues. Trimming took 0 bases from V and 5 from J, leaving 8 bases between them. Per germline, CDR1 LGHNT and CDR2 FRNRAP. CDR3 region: CASGLVRGNNEQFF. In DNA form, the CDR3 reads TGTGCTAGTGGTTTGGTTAGGGGAAACAATGAGCAGTTCTTC.

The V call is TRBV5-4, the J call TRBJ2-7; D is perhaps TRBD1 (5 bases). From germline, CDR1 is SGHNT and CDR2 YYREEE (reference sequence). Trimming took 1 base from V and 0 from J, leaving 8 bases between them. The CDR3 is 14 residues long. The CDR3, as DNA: TGTGCCAGCAGCTTGATGGACAACTCCTACGAGCAGTACTTC. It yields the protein CASSLMDNSYEQYF.

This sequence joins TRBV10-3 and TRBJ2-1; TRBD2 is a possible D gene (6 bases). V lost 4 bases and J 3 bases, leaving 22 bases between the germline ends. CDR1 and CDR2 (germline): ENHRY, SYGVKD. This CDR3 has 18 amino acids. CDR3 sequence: CAISARTRLGGYYNEQFF. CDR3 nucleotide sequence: TGTGCCATCAGTGCTAGGACTCGTCTTGGAGGGTACTACAATGAGCAGTTCTTC.

The CDR3: CASSSDRKYGYTF. The CDR3 DNA follows: TGTGCCAGCAGCTCGGACAGGAAGTATGGCTACACCTTC. The chain is built from TRBV5-6 and TRBJ1-2; 7 nucleotides agree with TRBD1. Germline V lookup: CDR1 SGHDT, CDR2 YYEEEE. The CDR3 sequence is 13 residues long. Trimming took 3 bases from V and 5 from J; bases not matched to a gene: 4.

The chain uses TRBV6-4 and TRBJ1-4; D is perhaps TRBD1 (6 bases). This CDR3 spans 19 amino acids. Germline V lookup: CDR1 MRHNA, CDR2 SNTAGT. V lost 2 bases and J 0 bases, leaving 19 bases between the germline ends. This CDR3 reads CASSDPWPRTETTNEKLFF. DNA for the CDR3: TGTGCCAGCAGTGACCCATGGCCCCGGACAGAAACAACTAATGAAAAACTGTTTTTT.

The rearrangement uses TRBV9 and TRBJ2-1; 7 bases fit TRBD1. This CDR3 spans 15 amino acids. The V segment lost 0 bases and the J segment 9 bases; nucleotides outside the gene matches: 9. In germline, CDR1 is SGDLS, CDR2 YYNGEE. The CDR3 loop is CASSVGQGLGLEQFF. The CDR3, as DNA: TGTGCCAGCAGCGTAGGACAGGGCCTAGGACTTGAGCAGTTCTTC.

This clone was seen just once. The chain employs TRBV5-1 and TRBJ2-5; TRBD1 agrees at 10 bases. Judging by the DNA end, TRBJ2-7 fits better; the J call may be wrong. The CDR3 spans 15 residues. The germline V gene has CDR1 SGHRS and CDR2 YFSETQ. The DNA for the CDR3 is TGCGCCAGCAGCTTCGGGACAGGGGTCAACTACGAGCAGTACTTC. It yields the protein CASSFGTGVNYEQYF.

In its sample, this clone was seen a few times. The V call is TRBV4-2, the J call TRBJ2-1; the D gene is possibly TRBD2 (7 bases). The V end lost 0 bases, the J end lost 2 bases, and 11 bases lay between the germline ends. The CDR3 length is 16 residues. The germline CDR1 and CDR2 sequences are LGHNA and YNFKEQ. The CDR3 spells CASSQEGGATYNEQFF. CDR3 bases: TGTGCCAGCAGCCAAGAGGGGGGGGCCACCTACAATGAGCAGTTCTTC.

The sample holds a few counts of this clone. The CDR3 DNA follows: TGTGCCTGGAGTCCCGGGGGGGGGAACACTGAAGCTTTCTTT. Translated, it gives CAWSPGGGNTEAFF. J is TRBJ1-1 and V is TRBV30, with a tentative D call TRBD1 (5 bases). Germline-derived CDR1 and CDR2 are GTSNPN and SVGIG (reference sequence). The CDR3 totals 14 residues. V lost 2 bases and J 1 base, leaving 11 bases between the germline ends.

CDR3 nucleotide sequence: TGTGCCAGCAGTGGACTGACAGGGACGGGGGAGACCCAGTACTTC. Protein: CASSGLTGTGETQYF. This rearrangement joins TRBV2 to TRBJ2-5; TRBD1 matches at 7 bases. Germline CDR1 and CDR2: SNHLY and FYNNEI. This CDR3 region has 15 residues. The V gene end was trimmed by 4 bases and the J gene end by 5 bases; junction bases not matched to a gene: 10. Combining the CDR3 with reference TRBV2 and TRBJ2-5 gives the whole variable domain EPEVTQTPSHQVTQMGQEVILRCVPISNHLYFYWYRQILGQKVEFLVSFYNNEISEKSEIFDDQFSVERPDGSNFTLKIRSTKLEDSAMYFCASSGLTGTGETQYFGPGTRLLVL.

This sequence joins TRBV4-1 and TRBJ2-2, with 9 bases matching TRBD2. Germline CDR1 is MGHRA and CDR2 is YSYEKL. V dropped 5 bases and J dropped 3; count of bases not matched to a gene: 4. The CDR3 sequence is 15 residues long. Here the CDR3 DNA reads TGCGCCAGCAGCTTCGGACTAGCGTACACCGGGGAGCTGTTTTTT. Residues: CASSFGLAYTGELFF.